The 13 T cell receptor beta chains reported below all come from one sample, sequenced in a study of T cell changes during pregnancy in multiple sclerosis. The repertoire was sequenced with immunoSEQ multiplex PCR; TCRdb's copy has only in-frame clones and lacks some. The sample records about 38,000 clones, around nine tenths being singletons. Sequences were derived from CD8+ T cells from peripheral blood mononuclear cells, sampled in the third trimester of pregnancy. The receptors here all came from a female donor with multiple sclerosis, enrolled in a pregnancy study.

The rearrangement joins TRBV28 to TRBJ1-6; no clear D. The CDR3 covers 16 residues. V was shortened by 6 bases and J by 5 bases, with 17 bases between the two germline ends. The germline gives CDR1 MDHEN, CDR2 SYDVKM. CDR3 in amino acids: CASRPAWSEDNSPLHF. The CDR3 region has the DNA TGTGCCAGCAGGCCTGCCTGGTCCGAGGATAATTCACCCCTCCACTTT.

The chain uses TRBV27 and TRBJ2-1; 11 nucleotides line up with TRBD1. J was trimmed by 5 bases and V by 7 bases; bases with no gene match: 4. Germline lookup yields CDR1 MNHEY and CDR2 SMNVEV (reference sequence). The CDR3 contains 14 residues. In nucleotides, the CDR3 is TGTGCCAGCACCGGGACAGGGGGTAACAATGAGCAGTTCTTC. The encoded protein is CASTGTGGNNEQFF.

This chain uses TRBV7-9 with TRBJ2-2, with 9 nucleotides matching TRBD2. Unmatched junction bases numbered 5, after V lost 9 bases and J lost 3 bases. Germline assignment: CDR1 SEHNR and CDR2 FQNEAQ (reference sequence). The CDR3 covers 14 residues. CDR3 bases: TGTGCCAGTGACGAGCGGGGGGACACCGGGGAGCTGTTTTTT. Its protein product is CASDERGDTGELFF.

The chain combines TRBV7-8 with TRBJ1-2; 8 nucleotides align to TRBD1. The CDR3 has 18 amino acids. The germline gives CDR1 SGHVS, CDR2 FQNEAQ. V was pared by 4 bases and J by 5 bases, with 18 bases of the junction left unmatched. CDR3: CASSSPTGASIGSYGYTF. As DNA, the CDR3 is TGTGCCAGCAGCTCCCCGACAGGGGCTTCAATCGGGTCATATGGCTACACCTTC.

The V gene is TRBV6-1, the J gene TRBJ2-3; D is possibly TRBD2 (5 bases). V lost 2 bases and J 2 bases, leaving 14 bases between the germline ends. The CDR3 sequence is 16 residues long. Germline assignment: CDR1 MNHNS and CDR2 SASEGT. The CDR3 protein is CASSEFRRAYTDTQYF. CDR3 nucleotides: TGTGCCAGCAGTGAATTTAGGCGGGCTTACACAGATACGCAGTATTTT.

This chain uses TRBV6-1 with TRBJ2-2; a possible D gene is TRBD1 (5 bases). The ends were cut back, 3 bases at V and 3 bases at J, with 8 bases in the middle. This CDR3 has 14 residues. Germline values: CDR1 MNHNS, CDR2 SASEGT. CDR3 residues: CASSEKGDTGELFF. CDR3 DNA: TGTGCCAGCAGTGAGAAAGGGGACACCGGGGAGCTGTTTTTT.

V is TRBV5-1 and J is TRBJ1-2, with D hard to call. The V end lost 5 bases, the J end lost 6 bases, and 23 bases lay between the germline ends. Germline CDR1 is SGHRS and CDR2 is YFSETQ. The CDR3 length is 16 residues. The CDR3 spells CASSFIPVHEVDGYTF. The DNA for the CDR3 is TGCGCCAGCAGTTTTATACCGGTCCACGAGGTGGATGGCTACACCTTC.

The V call is TRBV7-9, the J call TRBJ2-7; 7 bases match TRBD1. The V gene's germline CDR1 is SEHNR and CDR2 FQNEAQ (reference sequence). CDR3 length equals 14 residues. Trimming at V came to 5 bases and at J to 2 bases, leaving 6 bases not matched to a gene. CDR3 DNA sequence: TGTGCCAGCAGCCACCCGGACAGGCCCTACGAGCAGTACTTC. Its protein product is CASSHPDRPYEQYF.

V and J are TRBV5-1 and TRBJ2-4; TRBD2 aligns across 8 bases. Per the germline V gene, CDR1 is SGHRS and CDR2 is YFSETQ. The CDR3 sequence is 14 residues long. Trimming removed 4 bases from V and 4 bases from J; junction bases left unmatched: 4. CDR3: CASSLGLEKNIQYF. The CDR3 bases are TGCGCCAGCAGCCTGGGACTAGAAAAAAACATTCAGTACTTC.

V usage is TRBV11-2 and J usage is TRBJ2-5, with 8 bases aligning to TRBD1. The CDR3 sequence is 15 residues long. V lost 5 bases and J lost 4; bases outside the gene matches: 9. Germline CDR1 and CDR2: SGHAT and FQNNGV. The CDR3 DNA reads TGTGCCAGCAGCCGGACGGACAGGGAGAGAGAGACCCAGTACTTC. Translation: CASSRTDRERETQYF.

The chain links TRBV7-2 to TRBJ1-1, with D possibly matching TRBD1 (5 bases). Germline values: CDR1 SGHTA, CDR2 FQGNSA. The CDR3 has 15 amino acids. Trimming removed 5 bases from V and 6 bases from J, with 19 bases in between. The CDR3 region has the DNA TGTGCCAGCAGCCCCCGGGGGGGAGTCCGTGCTGAAGCTTTCTTT. It translates to CASSPRGGVRAEAFF. Based on the CDR3 plus reference TRBV7-2 and TRBJ1-1, the full variable domain is GAGVSQSPSNKVTEKGKDVELRCDPISGHTALYWYRQSLGQGLEFLIYFQGNSAPDKSGLPSDRFSAERTGGSVSTLTIQRTQQEDSAVYLCASSPRGGVRAEAFFGQGTRLTVV.

This chain connects TRBV27 to TRBJ1-2; 9 nucleotides match TRBD1. From germline, CDR1 is MNHEY and CDR2 SMNVEV (reference sequence). The J segment lost 5 bases and the V segment lost 6 bases, leaving 4 bases of the junction unmatched. The CDR3 has 13 amino acids. CDR3 amino acids: CASRKDRGYGYTF. The CDR3 DNA reads TGTGCCAGCAGAAAGGACAGGGGTTATGGCTACACCTTC.

This clone was seen once. The chain couples TRBV7-9 to TRBJ2-7; 11 nucleotides line up with TRBD2. With 5 bases clipped from V and 2 bases from J, the junction kept 5 bases outside the gene matches. The CDR3 extends over 15 amino acids. The germline gives CDR1 SEHNR, CDR2 FQNEAQ (reference sequence). The CDR3 reads CASSAGTSGTYEQYF. The CDR3 nucleotides read TGTGCCAGCAGCGCCGGGACTAGCGGCACCTACGAGCAGTACTTC.